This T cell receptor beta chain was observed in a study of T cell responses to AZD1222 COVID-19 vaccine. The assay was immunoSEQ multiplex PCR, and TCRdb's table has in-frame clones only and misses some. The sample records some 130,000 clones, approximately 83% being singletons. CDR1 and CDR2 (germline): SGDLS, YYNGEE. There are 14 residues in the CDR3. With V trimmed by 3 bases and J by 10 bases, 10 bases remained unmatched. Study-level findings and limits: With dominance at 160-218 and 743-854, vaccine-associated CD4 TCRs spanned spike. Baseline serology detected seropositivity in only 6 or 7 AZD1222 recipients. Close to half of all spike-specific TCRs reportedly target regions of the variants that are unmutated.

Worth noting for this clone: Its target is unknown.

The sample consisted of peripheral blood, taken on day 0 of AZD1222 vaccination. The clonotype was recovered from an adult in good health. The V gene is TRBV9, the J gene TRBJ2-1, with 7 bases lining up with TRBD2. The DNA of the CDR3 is TGTGCCAGCAGCGCCGGAGCGGGGCTAAGGGAGCAGTTCTTC. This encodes CASSAGAGLREQFF.